This T cell receptor (beta chain) was observed in a study of monozygotic twins with inflammatory bowel disease. Using the 5' RACE reads, TCRdb records one entry per CDR3 protein without DNA. This sample's table reports approximately 340,000 distinct CDR3 sequences. One blood sample of approximately 2.5 ml was taken from each donor. In the case of this clonotype: Its antigen is as yet unknown.

Points from the study as a whole: Varying immunosuppressive regimens may have increased patient repertoire variability.

The CDR3 totals 13 residues. Germline V CDR1 and CDR2: LGHNA, YSLEER. This sequence joins TRBV4-3 and TRBJ1-1. Material: blood. This TCR came from a human donor with ulcerative colitis or Crohn's disease, or a healthy co-twin of an affected twin (not recorded which). CDR3 protein: CASSEVSRTEAFF.